Listed below are T cell receptor beta chains from one sample, sequenced in a study of blood T cell repertoires in COVID-19. The protocol was immunoSEQ multiplex PCR, while the TCRdb copy is restricted to in-frame clones and leaves out a portion. The sample lists fewer than 250,000 clones, approximately 84% seen once, with approximately 3% in the top ten. Sequencing was performed on PBMCs or T cells enriched from blood (not recorded which). Receptors originate from a woman in her thirties who had recovered from COVID-19. Each CDR3 is given without its conserved first and last residue.

>TRBV30|TRBJ1-1
ARDREGTEAF
>TRBV7-9|TRBJ2-1
ASSTGLAGIKEF
>TRBV10-3|TRBJ1-1
AISADRGQTNTEAF
>TRBV19|TRBJ2-2
ACRHLSTGELF
>TRBV27|TRBJ2-3
ASSLTGADTQY
>TRBV10-2|TRBJ1-2
ASTPQGANGYT
>TRBV9|TRBJ2-7
ASSGSPGGPGEQY
>TRBV28|TRBJ2-7
ASSWTPGQGAYEQY
>TRBV5-1|TRBJ2-7
ASSRTGQYEQY
>TRBV19|TRBJ1-4
AVRQGQNEKLF
>TRBV5-1|TRBJ2-2
ASSLQGARGNTGELF
>TRBV3-1/TRBV3-2|TRBJ2-7
ASHSASSYEQY
>TRBV7-9|TRBJ2-1
ASSLATAGTWGYDEQF
>TRBV28|TRBJ2-7
ASSPIRQGVVEQY
>TRBV19|TRBJ1-2
ASSAPGTNLYGYT
>TRBV9|TRBJ2-1
ASSVQGDNEQF
>TRBV5-6|TRBJ1-6
ASSLWRISPLH
>TRBV21-1|TRBJ1-5
ASSKRNPDRDSNQPQH
>TRBV28|TRBJ2-5
ASSTLQGAQETQY
>TRBV10-3|TRBJ1-6
AIRQGDNSPLH